These 13 T cell receptor beta chains came from one sample sequenced in a study of blood T cells in healthy people across ages. The authors ran a second PCR of 7 to 11 cycles using a sample-barcoded 5' primer and a J-beta primer mix. TCRdb ran MiXCR on the 5' RACE reads and lists one entry per CDR3 protein. The sample consists of 650,000 to 1,000,000 distinct CDR3 sequences, roughly 34% of them appearing once. Sequenced: blood. The receptors derive from a man aged 18 to 29 in good health.

This clonotype was counted only a few times. The chain employs TRBV3-1 and TRBJ1-2; unclear D gene. Between the trimmed V and J ends, which lost 2 bases and 3 bases, there was a span of 10 bases. CDR3 length: 14 residues. From germline, CDR1 is LGHDT and CDR2 YNNKEL (reference sequence). The chain's CDR3 is CASSQTEGYYGYTF. DNA for the CDR3: TGTGCCAGCAGCCAAACAGAGGGATACTATGGCTACACCTTC.

The V and J genes are TRBV7-2 and TRBJ1-5; D remains unclear. Trimming left V 4 bases short and J 2 bases short, with 9 bases between. The V gene's germline CDR1 is SGHTA and CDR2 FQGNSA. There are 14 residues in the CDR3. The CDR3: CASSYGSGNQPQHF. For the CDR3, the DNA is TGTGCCAGCAGCTACGGAAGCGGCAATCAGCCCCAGCATTTT.

The chain carries TRBV4-1 and TRBJ1-5, with 9 bases that match TRBD1. Germline-derived CDR1 and CDR2 are MGHRA and YSYEKL. J gave up 7 bases and V 1 base, and 5 bases lay outside the gene matches. The CDR3 loop spans 15 amino acids. The CDR3 DNA is TGCGCCAGCAGCCAAGTACAGGGGGCAGGGCAGCCCCAGCATTTT. This gives the protein CASSQVQGAGQPQHF.

This clonotype was seen more than once but under ten times. This may be a read error, as it is one base from a much larger clone. The chain recombines TRBV20-1 with TRBJ2-3, with TRBD2 matching 12 bases. This CDR3 has 16 amino acids. Per the germline V gene, CDR1 is DFQATT and CDR2 is SNEGSKA (reference sequence). The ends lost 5 bases at V and 2 bases at J; junction bases unmatched: 8. For the CDR3, the DNA is TGCAGTGCTGGAAACCCTAGCGGGGGGGTCACAGATACGCAGTATTTT. It translates to CSAGNPSGGVTDTQYF.

Only one count was recorded for this clonotype. It may be a read error: a sequence one base away is much more abundant. This chain joins TRBV29-1 and TRBJ2-7, with 11 bases fitting TRBD2. CDR3 length: 16 residues. The germline gives CDR1 SQVTM, CDR2 ANQGSEA. CDR3 sequence (DNA): TGCAGCGTTGAAGGGCTAGCGGGGGGCAAGTCCTACGGGCAGTACTTC. Amino acid sequence: CSVEGLAGGKSYGQYF.

The rearrangement uses TRBV4-3 and TRBJ1-1; D is undetermined. The V end was cut by 0 bases, the J end by 1 base, with 6 bases between. Germline V gives CDR1 LGHNA, CDR2 YSLEER. The CDR3 totals 14 residues. CDR3 nucleotide sequence: TGCGCCAGCAGCCAAGATGCCCAGAACACTGAAGCTTTCTTT. Protein product: CASSQDAQNTEAFF.

This clonotype was seen a single time. The junction differs from germline at one of its ends, possibly a read error. V is TRBV4-3 and J is TRBJ2-5; D may be TRBD1 (5 bases). Germline values: CDR1 LGHNA, CDR2 YSLEER. This CDR3 has 13 residues. This CDR3 reads CAGSQTAQETQYF. The CDR3 coding sequence is TGCGCCGGCAGCCAGACAGCACAAGAGACCCAGTACTTC.

This clonotype was observed a handful of times. V is TRBV5-5 and J is TRBJ1-5, with TRBD1 identical over 11 bases. V lost 4 bases and J lost 7; bases outside the gene matches: 10. The germline V gene has CDR1 SGHKS and CDR2 YYEKEE (reference sequence). This CDR3 comprises 16 residues. The CDR3 is CASSTADRGRGQPQHF. CDR3 coding DNA: TGTGCCAGCAGCACTGCGGACAGGGGGCGCGGGCAGCCCCAGCATTTT.

The V call is TRBV7-2, the J call TRBJ1-5, with D unresolved. The germline CDR1 and CDR2 sequences are SGHTA and FQGNSA. V was clipped by 5 bases and J by 0 bases, with 11 bases between them. CDR3 size: 15 residues. The CDR3 here is CASSTGRPSNQPQHF. The DNA of the CDR3 is TGTGCCAGCAGCACTGGGAGGCCTAGCAATCAGCCCCAGCATTTT.

This clonotype showed up just a few times. This chain joins TRBV5-6 and TRBJ1-2; 8 nucleotides align to TRBD1. Germline loops: CDR1 SGHDT, CDR2 YYEEEE. The CDR3 loop spans 16 amino acids. Losses at the gene ends were 3 bases for V and 4 bases for J; bases not matched to a gene: 11. CDR3 nucleotide sequence: TGTGCCAGCAGCTACTATCAGGGGGCTCGCGGCTATGGCTACACCTTC. Its protein is CASSYYQGARGYGYTF.

The sample holds a few counts of this clonotype. The CDR3 region has the DNA TGCAGTCAGTCGCGGGGGATGAAAAACATTCAGTACTTC. This codes for CSQSRGMKNIQYF. This chain joins TRBV20-1 and TRBJ2-4, with 7 positions matching TRBD2. CDR3 size: 13 residues. V was clipped by 8 bases and J by 4 bases; unmatched bases: 8. The germline V gene has CDR1 DFQATT and CDR2 SNEGSKA (reference sequence).

This clonotype was counted a few times. A junction boundary mismatches the germline segment, possibly from a read error. The J gene is TRBJ1-5, the V gene TRBV30; weak D call: TRBD1 (5 bases). The CDR3 runs to 16 residues. CDR1 GTSNPN and CDR2 SVGIG come from the germline V gene (reference sequence). This chain's CDR3 is CTWSVGDAGGEGPQHF. The CDR3 region has the DNA TGTACCTGGAGTGTAGGGGATGCCGGGGGTGAAGGGCCCCAGCATTTT. Variable domain in full (rest from reference TRBV30 and TRBJ1-5): SQTIHQWPATLVQPVGSPLSLECTVEGTSNPNLYWYRQAAGRGLQLLFYSVGIGQISSEVPQNLSASRPQDRQFILSSKKLLLSDSGFYLCTWSVGDAGGEGPQHFGDGTRLSIL.

Details on this clonotype: The junction differs from germline at one of its ends, possibly a read error. The chain carries TRBV7-9 and TRBJ1-1, with 8 bases matching TRBD1. This CDR3 contains 14 residues. The germline V gene encodes CDR1 SEHNR and CDR2 FQNEAQ (reference sequence). CDR3 DNA sequence: TGTGCCTGCAGCTTGGACAGGGATTGGACTGAAGCTTTCTTT. As protein: CACSLDRDWTEAFF.